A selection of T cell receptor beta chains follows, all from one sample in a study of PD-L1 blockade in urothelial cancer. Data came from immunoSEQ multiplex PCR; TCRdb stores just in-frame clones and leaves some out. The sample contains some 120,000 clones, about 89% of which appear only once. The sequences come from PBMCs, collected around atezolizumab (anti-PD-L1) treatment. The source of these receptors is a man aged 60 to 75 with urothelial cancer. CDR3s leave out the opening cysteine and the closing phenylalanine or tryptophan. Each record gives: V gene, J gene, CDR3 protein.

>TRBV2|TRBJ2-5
APRGPRVEETQY
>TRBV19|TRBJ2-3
ASEGAPDTQY
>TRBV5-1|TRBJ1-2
ASSISGIGYT
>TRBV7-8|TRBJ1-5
ASSSLKERGGAYSNQPQH
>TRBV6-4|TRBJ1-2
ASSDGRGYT
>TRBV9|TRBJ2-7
ASSVSPGAYEQY
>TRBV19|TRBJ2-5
ASSRTGGLETQY
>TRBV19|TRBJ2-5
ASSMSLAGVVETQY
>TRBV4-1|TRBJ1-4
ASSQGQGARSNEKLF
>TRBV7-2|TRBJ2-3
ASSLVWDRGRDTQY
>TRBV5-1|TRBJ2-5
ASSASYRGRWETQY
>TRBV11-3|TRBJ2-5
ASSQGQGETQY
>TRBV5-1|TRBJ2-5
ASSFDTSVEETQY
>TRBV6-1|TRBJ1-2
ASSVAGFDGYT
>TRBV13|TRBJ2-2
ASSLSEGRNTGELF
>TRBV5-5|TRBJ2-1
ASSLGLNEQF
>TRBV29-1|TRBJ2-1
SGGWTSGFYNEQF
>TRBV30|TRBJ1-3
ALEGQGVRNTIY
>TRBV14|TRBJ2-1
ASSALGLGEQF
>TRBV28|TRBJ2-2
ASSLPGTGVTNTGELF
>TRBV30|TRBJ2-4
AWSGGTSAGGIRY
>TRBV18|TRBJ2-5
ASSSSGEGETQY
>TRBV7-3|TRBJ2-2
ASSLERTTNTGELF
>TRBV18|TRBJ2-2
ASSPGLAGGPSGELF
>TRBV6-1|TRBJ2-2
ASKLAGSTGELF
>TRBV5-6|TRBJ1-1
ASSLGVEAF
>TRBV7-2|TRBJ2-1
AAGPYGNYNEQF
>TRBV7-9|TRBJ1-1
ASSLVSVNTEAF
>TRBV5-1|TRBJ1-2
ASSEPGQGTEYGYT
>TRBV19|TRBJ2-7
ASSIDPQGSYEQY
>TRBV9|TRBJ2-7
ASSEGGGEQY
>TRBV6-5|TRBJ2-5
ASSYSYQAQETQY
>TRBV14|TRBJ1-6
ASSHRVDSPLH
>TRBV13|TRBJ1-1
ASSLLLGANTEAF
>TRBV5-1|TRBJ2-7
ASSSGQAPYEQY
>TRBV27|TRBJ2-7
ASSLGAGVNRYEQY
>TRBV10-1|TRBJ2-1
ASSAGGPRNEQF